Presented here are 14 T cell receptor beta chains from one specimen sequenced in a study of cytomegalovirus exposure and HLA in healthy donors. The PCR made use of 60 Vbeta and 13 Jbeta primers. Here immunoSEQ multiplex PCR was the method, and the copy in TCRdb shows in-frame clones only, minus some. This repertoire shows under 250,000 clones, around 85% found once; its top ten account for 1.7%. What was sequenced was PBMCs. These receptors were obtained from a man aged 50 or older in good health and CMV-seronegative.

This clone occurred a few times. The rearrangement joins TRBV6-1 to TRBJ2-7; D uncertain. Germline loops: CDR1 MNHNS, CDR2 SASEGT. Trimming cost V 1 base and J 2 bases, with 12 bases left between them. The CDR3 runs 15 residues. Here the CDR3 reads CASSEVWQAPYEQYF. The CDR3 DNA reads as TGTGCCAGCAGTGAAGTCTGGCAGGCCCCCTACGAGCAGTACTTC.

The rearrangement uses TRBV7-2 and TRBJ1-5; a possible D gene is TRBD1 (6 bases). V lost 5 bases, J lost 3 bases, and 11 bases lay in between. Per germline, CDR1 SGHTA and CDR2 FQGNSA. This CDR3 region has 14 residues. In nucleotides, the CDR3 is TGTGCCAGCAGCCCCGGACAGAACAATCAGCCCCAGCATTTT. As protein: CASSPGQNNQPQHF.

This clone appeared a single time. The rearrangement links TRBV27 to TRBJ1-4; D is ambiguous. The CDR3 has 13 residues. CDR1 is MNHEY and CDR2 is SMNVEV in the germline V gene (reference sequence). V was cut by 5 bases and J by 2 bases, with 6 bases left in between. The CDR3 sequence is CASSLQTNEKLFF. CDR3 DNA sequence: TGTGCCAGCAGTCTTCAGACTAATGAAAAACTGTTTTTT.

The J gene is TRBJ2-1, the V gene TRBV7-8; the match to TRBD2 covers 8 bases. V was clipped by 0 bases and J by 8 bases; unmatched bases: 9. Germline V lookup: CDR1 SGHVS, CDR2 FQNEAQ. CDR3 size: 16 residues. The CDR3 loop is CASSLALVAGKDEQFF. The CDR3 coding sequence is TGTGCCAGCAGCTTAGCGTTGGTAGCGGGGAAGGATGAGCAGTTCTTC.

DNA of the CDR3: TGCGCCAGCAGCGTACTACAGGGCCCGGACACCGGGGAGCTGTTTTTT. Translated: CASSVLQGPDTGELFF. The chain combines TRBV4-1 with TRBJ2-2, with a tentative D call TRBD1 (6 bases). This CDR3 contains 16 residues. The V gene's germline CDR1 is MGHRA and CDR2 YSYEKL. Trimming removed 5 bases at V and 3 bases at J, with 16 bases between.

The rearrangement links TRBV6-8 to TRBJ2-7; D is ambiguous. Trimming shortened V by 6 bases and J by 5 bases, and 20 bases separated the two germline ends. This CDR3 region has 15 residues. The germline V gene has CDR1 MNHGY and CDR2 SAAAGT. CDR3 in DNA: TGTGCCAGCAGGTCCATCGAGCCCCAAAAGAACGAGCAGTACTTC. Translating it yields CASRSIEPQKNEQYF.

The DNA of the CDR3 is TGTGCCAGCAGTTCCCTCGGGGACAAATCCTATGGCTACACCTTC. Protein sequence: CASSSLGDKSYGYTF. This chain uses TRBV28 with TRBJ1-2, with D tentatively TRBD1 (6 bases). Trimming took 4 bases from V and 4 from J, leaving 16 bases between them. Germline CDR1 reads MDHEN; CDR2 reads SYDVKM. CDR3 length: 15 residues.

The V and J genes are TRBV7-9 and TRBJ1-5; D is ambiguous. The CDR3 is made up of 14 amino acids. Trimming took off 5 bases at V and 1 base at J, with 9 bases between the two ends. From germline, CDR1 is SEHNR and CDR2 FQNEAQ (reference sequence). For the CDR3, the DNA is TGTGCCAGCAGCCCCGCTAGCAGCAATCAGCCCCAGCATTTT. Residues: CASSPASSNQPQHF.

The chain recombines TRBV27 with TRBJ2-3; 9 nucleotides match TRBD1. Germline-derived CDR1 and CDR2 are MNHEY and SMNVEV (reference sequence). The CDR3 consists of 13 residues. J gave up 6 bases and V 6 bases, and 4 bases lay outside the gene matches. The CDR3 here is CASRGQGYDTQYF. In DNA, the CDR3 is TGTGCCAGCAGGGGACAGGGATACGATACGCAGTATTTT.

The CDR3 here is CASREDPIANYEQYF. The CDR3 DNA sequence: TGTGCCAGCAGGGAGGACCCTATCGCAAACTACGAGCAGTACTTC. The chain carries TRBV28 and TRBJ2-7; the D gene is possibly TRBD2 (5 bases). The CDR3 consists of 15 residues. The ends were cut back, 6 bases at V and 3 bases at J, with 18 bases in the middle. Germline V gives CDR1 MDHEN, CDR2 SYDVKM.

The CDR3: CASSLGGDPHEQYF. The CDR3 DNA reads as TGTGCCAGCAGCTTAGGGGGGGATCCCCACGAGCAGTACTTC. V gene TRBV7-6 combines with J gene TRBJ2-7, with D perhaps matching TRBD2 (6 bases). Germline CDR1 SGHVS, CDR2 FNYEAQ. Trimming took off 1 base at V and 5 bases at J, with 12 bases between the two ends. CDR3 length: 14 residues.

The genes are TRBV27 and TRBJ1-2; D is undetermined. The CDR3 is made up of 14 amino acids. V was cut by 2 bases and J by 5 bases, with 12 bases left in between. Germline V gene sequence: CDR1 MNHEY, CDR2 SMNVEV (reference sequence). The CDR3 reads CASSLNRRDYGYTF. The CDR3 region has the DNA TGTGCCAGCAGTTTAAATCGCCGGGATTATGGCTACACCTTC.

The rearrangement joins TRBV29-1 to TRBJ2-1; D perhaps matches TRBD2 (6 bases). V shed 2 bases and J shed 1 base, with 9 bases lying between them. Germline V gene lookup returns CDR1 SQVTM and CDR2 ANQGSEA. The CDR3 has 14 amino acids. CDR3 bases: TGCAGCGTTGAACTAGCGAGATCCTACAATGAGCAGTTCTTC. Amino acid sequence: CSVELARSYNEQFF.

This clone has only a few counts. This sequence joins TRBV6-4 and TRBJ2-7; weak D call: TRBD2 (5 bases). This CDR3 region has 14 residues. Trimming removed 7 bases from V and 4 bases from J, with 17 bases in between. From germline, CDR1 is MRHNA and CDR2 SNTAGT. CDR3 coding DNA: TGTGCCAGCATCACCCTGGGGAGAGGTTACGAGCAGTACTTC. Its protein product is CASITLGRGYEQYF.